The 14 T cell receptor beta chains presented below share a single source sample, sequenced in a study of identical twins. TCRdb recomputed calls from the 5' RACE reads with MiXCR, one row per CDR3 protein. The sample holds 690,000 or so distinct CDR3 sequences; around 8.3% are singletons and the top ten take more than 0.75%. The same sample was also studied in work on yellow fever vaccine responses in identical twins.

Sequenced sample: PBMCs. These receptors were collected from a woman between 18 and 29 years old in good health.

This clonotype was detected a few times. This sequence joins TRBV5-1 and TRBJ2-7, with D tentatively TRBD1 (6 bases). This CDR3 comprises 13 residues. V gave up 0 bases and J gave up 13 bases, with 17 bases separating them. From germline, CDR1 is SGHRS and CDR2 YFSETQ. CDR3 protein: CASSLAGVNRVYF. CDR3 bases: TGCGCCAGCAGCTTGGCCGGAGTGAACAGGGTTTACTTC.

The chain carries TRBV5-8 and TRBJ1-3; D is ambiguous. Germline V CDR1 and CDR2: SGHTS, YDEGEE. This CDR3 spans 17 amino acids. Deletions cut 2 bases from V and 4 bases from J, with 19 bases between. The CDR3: CASSFLYSAVWGNTIYF. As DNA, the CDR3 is TGTGCCAGCAGCTTCTTGTATTCCGCGGTGTGGGGAAACACCATATATTTT.

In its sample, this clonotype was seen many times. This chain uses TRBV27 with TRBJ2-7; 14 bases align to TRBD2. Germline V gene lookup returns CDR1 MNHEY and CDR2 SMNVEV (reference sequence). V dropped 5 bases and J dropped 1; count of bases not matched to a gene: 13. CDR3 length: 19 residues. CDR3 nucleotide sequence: TGTGCCAGCAGTCCCCGACTAGCGGGGGGGCCATTCATGTCCTACGAGCAGTACTTC. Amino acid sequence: CASSPRLAGGPFMSYEQYF.

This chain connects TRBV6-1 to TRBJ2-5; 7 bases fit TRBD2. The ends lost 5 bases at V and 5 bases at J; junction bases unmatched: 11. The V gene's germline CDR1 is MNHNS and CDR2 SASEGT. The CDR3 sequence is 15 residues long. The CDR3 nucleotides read TGTGCCAGCAGTCCTCGGGAGGTCCTATACGAGACCCAGTACTTC. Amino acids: CASSPREVLYETQYF.

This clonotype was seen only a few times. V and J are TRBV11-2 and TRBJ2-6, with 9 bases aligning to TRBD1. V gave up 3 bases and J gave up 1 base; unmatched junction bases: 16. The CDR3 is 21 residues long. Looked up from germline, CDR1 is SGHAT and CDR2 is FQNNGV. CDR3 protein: CASSFVLDRGKLASGANVLTF. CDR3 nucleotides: TGTGCCAGCAGCTTTGTCTTAGACAGGGGGAAACTTGCGTCTGGGGCCAACGTCCTGACTTTC.

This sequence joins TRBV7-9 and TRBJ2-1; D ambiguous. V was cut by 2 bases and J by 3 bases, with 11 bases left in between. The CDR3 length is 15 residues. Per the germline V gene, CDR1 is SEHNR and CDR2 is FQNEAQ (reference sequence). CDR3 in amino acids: CASSLLEPDYNEQFF. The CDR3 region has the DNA TGTGCCAGCAGCTTACTAGAACCCGACTACAATGAGCAGTTCTTC.

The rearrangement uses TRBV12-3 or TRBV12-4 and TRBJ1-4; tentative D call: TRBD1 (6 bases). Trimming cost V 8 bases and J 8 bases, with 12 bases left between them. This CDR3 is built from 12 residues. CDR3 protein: CASRDIDEKLFF. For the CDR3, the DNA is TGTGCCAGCCGGGACATCGACGAAAAACTGTTTTTT.

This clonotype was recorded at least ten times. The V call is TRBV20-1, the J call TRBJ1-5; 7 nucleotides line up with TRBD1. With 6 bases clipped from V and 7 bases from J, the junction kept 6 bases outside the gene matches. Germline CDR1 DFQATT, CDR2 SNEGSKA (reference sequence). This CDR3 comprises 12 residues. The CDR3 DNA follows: TGCAGTGCCTCGGACAGGCAACAGCCCCAGCATTTT. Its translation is CSASDRQQPQHF.

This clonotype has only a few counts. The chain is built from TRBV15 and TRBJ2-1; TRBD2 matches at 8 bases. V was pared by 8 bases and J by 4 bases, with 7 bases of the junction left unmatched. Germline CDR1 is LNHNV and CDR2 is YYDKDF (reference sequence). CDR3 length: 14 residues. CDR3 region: CATESGRGYNEQFF. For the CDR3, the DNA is TGTGCCACCGAGAGCGGGAGAGGTTACAATGAGCAGTTCTTC. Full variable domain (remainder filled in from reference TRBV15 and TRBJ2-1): DAMVIQNPRYQVTQFGKPVTLSCSQTLNHNVMYWYQQKSSQAPKLLFHYYDKDFNNEADTPDNFQSRRPNTSFCFLDIRSPGLGDTAMYLCATESGRGYNEQFFGPGTRLTVL.

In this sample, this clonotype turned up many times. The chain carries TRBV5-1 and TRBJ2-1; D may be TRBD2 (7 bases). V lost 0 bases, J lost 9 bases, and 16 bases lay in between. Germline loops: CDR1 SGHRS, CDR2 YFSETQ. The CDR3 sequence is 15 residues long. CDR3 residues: CASSLVGGREREQFF. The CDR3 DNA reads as TGCGCCAGCAGCTTGGTGGGGGGGCGCGAGCGTGAGCAGTTCTTC.

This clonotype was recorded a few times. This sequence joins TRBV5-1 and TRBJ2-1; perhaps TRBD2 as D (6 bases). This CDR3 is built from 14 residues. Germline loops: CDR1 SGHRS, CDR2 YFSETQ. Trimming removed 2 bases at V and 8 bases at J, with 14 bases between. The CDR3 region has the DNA TGCGCCAGCAGCTTTGAGGGGCCGGGGGATGAGCAGTTCTTC. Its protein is CASSFEGPGDEQFF.

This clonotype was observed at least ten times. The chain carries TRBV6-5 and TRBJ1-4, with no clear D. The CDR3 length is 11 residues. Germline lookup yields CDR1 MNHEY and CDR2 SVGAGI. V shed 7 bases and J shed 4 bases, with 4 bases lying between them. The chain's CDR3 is CASMLNEKLFF. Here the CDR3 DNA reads TGTGCCAGCATGCTTAATGAAAAACTGTTTTTT.

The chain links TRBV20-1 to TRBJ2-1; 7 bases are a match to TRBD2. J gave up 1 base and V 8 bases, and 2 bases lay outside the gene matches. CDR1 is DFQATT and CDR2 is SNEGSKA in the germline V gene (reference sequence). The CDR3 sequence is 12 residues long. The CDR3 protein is CSLRGSYNEQFF. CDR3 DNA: TGCAGTTTGCGGGGGTCCTACAATGAGCAGTTCTTC.

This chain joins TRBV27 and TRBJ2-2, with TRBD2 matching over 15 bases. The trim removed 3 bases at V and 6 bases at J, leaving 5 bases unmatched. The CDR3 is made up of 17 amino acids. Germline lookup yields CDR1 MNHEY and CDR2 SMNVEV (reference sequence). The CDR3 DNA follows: TGTGCCAGCAGTTTCCAAGGACTAGCGGGGGGGCCCGGGGAGCTGTTTTTT. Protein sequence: CASSFQGLAGGPGELFF.